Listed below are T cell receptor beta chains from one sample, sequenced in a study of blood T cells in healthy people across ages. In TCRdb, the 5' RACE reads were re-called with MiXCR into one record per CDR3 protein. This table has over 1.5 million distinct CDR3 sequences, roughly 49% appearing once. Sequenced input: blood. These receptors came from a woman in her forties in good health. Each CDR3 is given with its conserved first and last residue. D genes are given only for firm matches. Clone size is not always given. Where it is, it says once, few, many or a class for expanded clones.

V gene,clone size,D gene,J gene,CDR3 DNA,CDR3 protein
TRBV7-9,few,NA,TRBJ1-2,TGTGCCAGCAGCGCGGCCCGGGACCGGAACTATGGCTACACCTTC,CASSAARDRNYGYTF
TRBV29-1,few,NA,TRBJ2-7,TGCAGCGCCAAACCTTCGACAGTCGCCTACGAGCAGTACTTC,CSAKPSTVAYEQYF
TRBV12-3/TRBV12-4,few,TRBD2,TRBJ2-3,TGTGCCAGCAGTTCCGGACTAGCGGGGACGTCAGATACGCAGTATTTT,CASSSGLAGTSDTQYF
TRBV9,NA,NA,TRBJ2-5,TGTGCCAGCAGCCCTCTACCCACGGGGGTAGAGACCCAGTACTTC,CASSPLPTGVETQYF
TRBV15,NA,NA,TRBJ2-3,TGTGCCACCAGCAGAGATAGGGCGATTGGCACAGATACGCAGTATTTT,CATSRDRAIGTDTQYF
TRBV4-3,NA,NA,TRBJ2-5,TGCGCCAGCAGCCAAGATGGGCGGTACCAAGAGACCCAGTACTTC,CASSQDGRYQETQYF
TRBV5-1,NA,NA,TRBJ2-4,TGCGCCAGCAGCTTGCCCGATAACATTCAGTACTTC,CASSLPDNIQYF
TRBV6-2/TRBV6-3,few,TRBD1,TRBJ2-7,TGTGCCAGCGGGACAGTCTCCTACGAGCAGTACTTC,CASGTVSYEQYF
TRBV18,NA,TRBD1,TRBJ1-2,TGTGCCAGCTCATCCGCGGGACAGGGTTACAATGGCTACACCTTC,CASSSAGQGYNGYTF
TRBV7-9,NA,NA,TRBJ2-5,TGTGCCAGCGCAGGCGTCCCCCCGTTAGCAGAGACCCAGTACTTC,CASAGVPPLAETQYF
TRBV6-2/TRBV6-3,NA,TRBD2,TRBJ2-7,TGTGCCAGCAGTTATTACCCAGCGGGGGAGCAGTACTTC,CASSYYPAGEQYF
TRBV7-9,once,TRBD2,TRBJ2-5,TGTGCCAGCAGCTTGGGACCTAGCGGGTTCCAAGAGACCCAGTACTTC,CASSLGPSGFQETQYF
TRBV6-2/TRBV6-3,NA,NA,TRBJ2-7,TGTGCCAGCAGAGAACCAGCCTACGAGCAGTACTTC,CASREPAYEQYF
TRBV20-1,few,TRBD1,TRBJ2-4,TGCAGTGCCACCCGACAGGGACACATTCAGTACTTC,CSATRQGHIQYF
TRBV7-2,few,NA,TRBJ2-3,TGTGCCAGCAGCCTTTTCAGGACCCCCGGGGATACGCAGTATTTT,CASSLFRTPGDTQYF
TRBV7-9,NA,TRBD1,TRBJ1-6,TGTGCCAGCAGCGTGACAGGGGGGCAATTTTCACCCCTCCACTTT,CASSVTGGQFSPLHF
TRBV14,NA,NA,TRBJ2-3,TGTGCCAGCAGCCAGGTTCCGATGGGCACAGATACGCAGTATTTT,CASSQVPMGTDTQYF
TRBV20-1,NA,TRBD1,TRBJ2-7,TGCAGTGCTAGATGGGGGACAGGGCACCACGAGCAGTACTTC,CSARWGTGHHEQYF
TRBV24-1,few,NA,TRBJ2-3,TGTGCCACCAGTGATTTGCTCGGGACATCTAGCACAGATACGCAGTATTTT,CATSDLLGTSSTDTQYF
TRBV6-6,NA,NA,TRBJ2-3,TGTGCCAGCAGGCCGGGACTTTCGGACACAGATACGCAGTATTTT,CASRPGLSDTDTQYF
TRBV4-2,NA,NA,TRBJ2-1,TGTGCCAGCAGCCAAGCCGGGACTGGAACCTACAATGAGCAGTTCTTC,CASSQAGTGTYNEQFF
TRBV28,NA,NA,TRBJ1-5,TGTGCCGGAGGTTCCTCTATGTCGATCAGCAATCAGCCCCAGCATTTT,CAGGSSMSISNQPQHF
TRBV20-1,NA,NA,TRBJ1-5,TGCAGTGCTAGTATCCCTCGTCCGCAGGTTAATCAGCCCCAGCATTTT,CSASIPRPQVNQPQHF
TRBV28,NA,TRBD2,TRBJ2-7,TGTGCCAGCAGTTTGACGGGGGGGTACTACGAGCAGTACTTC,CASSLTGGYYEQYF
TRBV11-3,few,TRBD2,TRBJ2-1,TGTGCCAGCAGCTTAGGTTCAGCGGGGGTGAATGAGCAGTTCTTC,CASSLGSAGVNEQFF
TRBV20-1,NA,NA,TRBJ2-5,TGCAGTGCTAGAGATGGGGAGGTGTACAATGAGCAGTACTTC,CSARDGEVYNEQYF
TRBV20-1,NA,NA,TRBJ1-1,TGCAGTGCTAGATTGGGTGGAGCTTTCTTT,CSARLGGAFF